This TCR beta chain is drawn from a study of OX40 agonist ivuxolimab in advanced cancers. Across the whole study: Prior checkpoint blockade (anti-PD-1, anti-PD-L1 or anti-CTLA-4) was permitted; about 40% had it.

General study points: CD4+ and CD8+ T cells in blood underwent clonal expansion by week 6 at 0.1 to 3.0 mg/kg.

Sequencing used immunoSEQ multiplex PCR; TCRdb keeps in-frame clones, though not all of them. The sample holds 37,000 or so clones, about 88% seen once. From germline, CDR1 is SGHRS and CDR2 YFSETQ. CDR3 length equals 17 residues. J lost 0 bases, V lost 2 bases, and 6 bases had no gene match. The count of this clone is one. Its antigen is not identified. This sequence was found in an adult with an advanced solid tumor such as melanoma, head and neck, liver or kidney cancer. The sample here was CD4+ or CD8+ T cells sorted from blood, taken in a trial of the OX40 agonist ivuxolimab. V gene TRBV5-1 combines with J gene TRBJ2-3, with TRBD2 matching over 10 bases. In DNA, the CDR3 is TGCGCCAGCAGCTTCTCCCTAGCGGGAGAAAGCACAGATACGCAGTATTTT. It is translated as CASSFSLAGESTDTQYF.